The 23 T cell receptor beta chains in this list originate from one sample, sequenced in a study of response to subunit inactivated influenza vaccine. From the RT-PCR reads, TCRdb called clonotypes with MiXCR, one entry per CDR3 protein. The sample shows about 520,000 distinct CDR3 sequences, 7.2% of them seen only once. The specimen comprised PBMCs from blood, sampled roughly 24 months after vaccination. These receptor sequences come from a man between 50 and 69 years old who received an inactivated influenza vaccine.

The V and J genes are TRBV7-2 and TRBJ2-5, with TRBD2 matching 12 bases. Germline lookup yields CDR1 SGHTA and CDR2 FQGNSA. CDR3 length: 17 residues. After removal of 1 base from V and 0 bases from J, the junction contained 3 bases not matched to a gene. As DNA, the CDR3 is TGTGCCAGCAGCTTAGTAGGACTAGCGGGGTACCAAGAGACCCAGTACTTC. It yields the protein CASSLVGLAGYQETQYF.

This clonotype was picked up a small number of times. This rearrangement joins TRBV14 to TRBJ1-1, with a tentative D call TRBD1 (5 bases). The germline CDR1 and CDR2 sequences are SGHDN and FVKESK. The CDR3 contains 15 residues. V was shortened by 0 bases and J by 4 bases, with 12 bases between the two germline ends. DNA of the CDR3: TGTGCCAGCAGCCAAGATCGGGGGGGTGGCACTGAAGCTTTCTTT. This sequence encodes CASSQDRGGGTEAFF.

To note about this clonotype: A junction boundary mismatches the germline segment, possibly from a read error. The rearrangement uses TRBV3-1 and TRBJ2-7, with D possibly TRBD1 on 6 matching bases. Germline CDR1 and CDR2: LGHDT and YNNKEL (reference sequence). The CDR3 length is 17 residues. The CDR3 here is CASSQDIPGASSSEQYF. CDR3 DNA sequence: TGTGCCAGCAGCCAAGATATCCCAGGGGCCTCCTCCTCCGAGCAGTACTTC.

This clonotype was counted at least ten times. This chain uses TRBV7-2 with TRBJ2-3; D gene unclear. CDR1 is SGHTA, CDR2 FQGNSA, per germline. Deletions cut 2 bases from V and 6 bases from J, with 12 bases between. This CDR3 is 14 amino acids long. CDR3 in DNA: TGTGCCAGCAGCTTAAGTCTGGGCCCGGATACGCAGTATTTT. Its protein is CASSLSLGPDTQYF.

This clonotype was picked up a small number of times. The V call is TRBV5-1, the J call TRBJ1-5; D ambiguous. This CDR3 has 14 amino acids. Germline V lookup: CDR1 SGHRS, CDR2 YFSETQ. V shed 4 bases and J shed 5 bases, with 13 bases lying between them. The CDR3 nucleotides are TGCGCCAGCAGCCCCCTCCCTCTTCATCAGCCCCAGCATTTT. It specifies CASSPLPLHQPQHF.

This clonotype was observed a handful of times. The DNA of the CDR3 is TGTGCCAGCACACAGGGGTCTATGTATGGCTACACCTTC. This codes for CASTQGSMYGYTF. The chain employs TRBV12-3 or TRBV12-4 and TRBJ1-2, with TRBD1 matching over 7 bases. The CDR3 is made up of 13 amino acids. The V and J ends lost 7 bases and 5 bases, in that order; junction bases with no gene match: 7.

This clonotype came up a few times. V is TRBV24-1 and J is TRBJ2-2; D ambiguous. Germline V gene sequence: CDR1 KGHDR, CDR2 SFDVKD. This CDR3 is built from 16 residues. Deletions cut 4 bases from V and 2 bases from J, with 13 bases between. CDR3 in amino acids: CATSDRIAKNTGELFF. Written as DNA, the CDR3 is TGTGCCACCAGTGACCGAATTGCTAAAAACACCGGGGAGCTGTTTTTT.

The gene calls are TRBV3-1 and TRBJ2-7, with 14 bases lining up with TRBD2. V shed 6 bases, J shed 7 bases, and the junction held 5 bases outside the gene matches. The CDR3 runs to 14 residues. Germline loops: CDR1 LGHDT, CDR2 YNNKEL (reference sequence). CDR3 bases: TGTGCCAGCAGTCGACTAGCGGGGGGGGAAGAGCAGTACTTC. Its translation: CASSRLAGGEEQYF.

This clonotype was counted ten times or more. CDR3 coding DNA: TGCAGCGCCGCAAGATCGGACACTGAAGCTTTCTTT. It codes for CSAARSDTEAFF. The J gene is TRBJ1-1, the V gene TRBV29-1; D not certain. The V gene's germline CDR1 is SQVTM and CDR2 ANQGSEA. The CDR3 is 12 amino acids. V lost 7 bases and J lost 3, with 12 bases in between.

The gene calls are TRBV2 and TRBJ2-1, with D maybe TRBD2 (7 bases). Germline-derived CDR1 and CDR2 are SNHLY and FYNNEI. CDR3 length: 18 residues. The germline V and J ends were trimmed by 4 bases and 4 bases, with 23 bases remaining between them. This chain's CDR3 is CASSVRGLGGGPYNEQFF. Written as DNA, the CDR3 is TGTGCCAGCAGTGTACGCGGCTTGGGGGGGGGCCCTTACAATGAGCAGTTCTTC. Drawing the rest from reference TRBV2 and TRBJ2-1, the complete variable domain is EPEVTQTPSHQVTQMGQEVILRCVPISNHLYFYWYRQILGQKVEFLVSFYNNEISEKSEIFDDQFSVERPDGSNFTLKIRSTKLEDSAMYFCASSVRGLGGGPYNEQFFGPGTRLTVL.

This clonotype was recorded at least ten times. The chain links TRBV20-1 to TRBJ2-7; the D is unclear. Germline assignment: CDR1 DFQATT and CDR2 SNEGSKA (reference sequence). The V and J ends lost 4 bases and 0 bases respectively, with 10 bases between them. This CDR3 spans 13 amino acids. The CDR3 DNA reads TGCAGTGCTAAATACATTGGCTCCTACGAGCAGTACTTC. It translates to CSAKYIGSYEQYF.

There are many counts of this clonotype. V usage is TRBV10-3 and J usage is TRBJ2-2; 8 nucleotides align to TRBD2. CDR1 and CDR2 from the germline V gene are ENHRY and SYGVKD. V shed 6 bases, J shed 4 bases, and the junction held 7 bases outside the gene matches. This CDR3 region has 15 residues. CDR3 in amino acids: CAISYGGAGTGELFF. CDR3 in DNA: TGTGCCATCAGCTACGGGGGGGCAGGCACCGGGGAGCTGTTTTTT.

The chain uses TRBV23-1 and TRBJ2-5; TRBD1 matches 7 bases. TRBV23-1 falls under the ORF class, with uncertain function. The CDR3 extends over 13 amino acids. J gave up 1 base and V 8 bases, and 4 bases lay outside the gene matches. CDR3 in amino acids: CASPTGPQETQYF. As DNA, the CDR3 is TGCGCCAGCCCGACAGGGCCCCAAGAGACCCAGTACTTC.

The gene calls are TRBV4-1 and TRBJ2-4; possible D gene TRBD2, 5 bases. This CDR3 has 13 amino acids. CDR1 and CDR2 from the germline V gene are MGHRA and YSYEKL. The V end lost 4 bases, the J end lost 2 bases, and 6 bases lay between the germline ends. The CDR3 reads CASSRESKNIQYF. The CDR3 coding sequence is TGCGCCAGCAGCCGGGAGTCCAAAAACATTCAGTACTTC.

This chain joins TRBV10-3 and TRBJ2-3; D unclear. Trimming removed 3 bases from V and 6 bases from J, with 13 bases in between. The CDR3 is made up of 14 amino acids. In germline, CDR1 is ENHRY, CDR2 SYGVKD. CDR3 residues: CAISDGPPGDTQYF. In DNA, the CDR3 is TGTGCCATCAGTGACGGGCCTCCCGGGGATACGCAGTATTTT.

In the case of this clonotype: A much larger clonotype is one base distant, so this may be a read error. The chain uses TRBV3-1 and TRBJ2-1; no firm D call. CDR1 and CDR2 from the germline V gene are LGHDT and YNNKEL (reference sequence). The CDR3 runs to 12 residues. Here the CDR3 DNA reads TGTGCCGGCAGCCAAATTCCCCATGAGCAGTTCTTC. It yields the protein CAGSQIPHEQFF.

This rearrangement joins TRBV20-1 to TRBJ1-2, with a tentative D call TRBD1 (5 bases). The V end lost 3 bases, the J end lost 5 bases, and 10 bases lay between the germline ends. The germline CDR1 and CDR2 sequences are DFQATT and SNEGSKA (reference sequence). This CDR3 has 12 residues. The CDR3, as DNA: TGCAGTGCTAGTTTGGGACGGTATGGCTACACCTTC. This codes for CSASLGRYGYTF.

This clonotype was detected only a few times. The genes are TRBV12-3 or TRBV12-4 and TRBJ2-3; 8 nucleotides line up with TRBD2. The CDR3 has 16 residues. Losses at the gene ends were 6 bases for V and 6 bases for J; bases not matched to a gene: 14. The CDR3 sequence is CASSPLAGPRPDTQYF. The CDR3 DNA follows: TGTGCCAGCAGCCCCTTAGCGGGGCCGAGGCCGGATACGCAGTATTTT.

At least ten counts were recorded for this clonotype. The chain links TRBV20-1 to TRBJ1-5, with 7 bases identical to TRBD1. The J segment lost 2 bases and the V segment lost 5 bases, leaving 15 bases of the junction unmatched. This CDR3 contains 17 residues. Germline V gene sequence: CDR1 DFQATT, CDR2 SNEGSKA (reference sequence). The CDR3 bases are TGCAGTGCTCCCGCAGTAAACAGGGGAGGAGGCAATCAGCCCCAGCATTTT. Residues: CSAPAVNRGGGNQPQHF.

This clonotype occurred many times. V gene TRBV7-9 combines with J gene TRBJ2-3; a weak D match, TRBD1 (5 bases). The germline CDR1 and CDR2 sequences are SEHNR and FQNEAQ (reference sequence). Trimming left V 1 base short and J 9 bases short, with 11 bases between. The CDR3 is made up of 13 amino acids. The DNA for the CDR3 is TGTGCCAGCAGCTTAGTTCCAGGGCCCACGCAGTATTTT. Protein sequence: CASSLVPGPTQYF.

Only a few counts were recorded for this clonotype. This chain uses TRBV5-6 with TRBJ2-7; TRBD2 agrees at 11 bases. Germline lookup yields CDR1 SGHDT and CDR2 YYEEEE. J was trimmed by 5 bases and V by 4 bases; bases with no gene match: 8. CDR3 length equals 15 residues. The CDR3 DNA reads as TGTGCCAGCAGCCCTACTAGCGGGAGTCTGAACGAGCAGTACTTC. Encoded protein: CASSPTSGSLNEQYF.

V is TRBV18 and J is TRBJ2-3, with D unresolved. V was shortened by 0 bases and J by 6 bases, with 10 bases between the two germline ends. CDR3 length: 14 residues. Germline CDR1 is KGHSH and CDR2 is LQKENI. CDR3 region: CASSPPSLGDTQYF. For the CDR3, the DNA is TGTGCCAGCTCACCACCTAGTTTGGGCGATACGCAGTATTTT.

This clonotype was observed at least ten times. The CDR3 loop is CASSSGTGLYEQYF. CDR3 DNA: TGTGCCAGCAGCTCGGGGACAGGGCTCTACGAGCAGTACTTC. The chain has TRBV11-2 and TRBJ2-7, with 9 bases that match TRBD1. The V gene end was trimmed by 4 bases and the J gene end by 3 bases; junction bases not matched to a gene: 4. The CDR3 totals 14 residues. Germline CDR1 reads SGHAT; CDR2 reads FQNNGV.